This T cell receptor beta chain was sequenced in a study of monozygotic twins with inflammatory bowel disease. A remark on this clonotype: Its antigen is not known.

General study findings and limits: Patients received differing immunosuppressive treatments, which may have added variability to their repertoires. For IBD, no single strong associated signal or clonotype was supported.

Germline-derived CDR1 and CDR2 are LNHNV and YYDKDF (reference sequence). CDR3 length: 17 amino acids. TCRdb reprocessed the 5' RACE reads and reports one entry per CDR3 protein, with no DNA. This sample's table has around 100,000 distinct CDR3 sequences. The receptor's source is a human donor with ulcerative colitis or Crohn's disease, or a healthy co-twin of an affected twin (not recorded which). The specimen was blood. The chain carries TRBV15 and TRBJ2-7; absent DNA, TCRdb's TRBD2 call cannot be checked. The CDR3: CATSRDRTSGSSYEQYF.